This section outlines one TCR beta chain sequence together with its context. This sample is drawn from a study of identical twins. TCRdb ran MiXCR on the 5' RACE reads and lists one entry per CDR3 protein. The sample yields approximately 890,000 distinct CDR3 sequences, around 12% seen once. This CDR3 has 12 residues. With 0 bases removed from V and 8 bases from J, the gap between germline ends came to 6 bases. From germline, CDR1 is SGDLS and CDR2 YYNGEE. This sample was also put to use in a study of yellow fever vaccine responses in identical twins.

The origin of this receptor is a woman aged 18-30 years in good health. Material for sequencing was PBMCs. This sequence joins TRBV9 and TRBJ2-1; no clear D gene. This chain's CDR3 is CASSVAGDEQFF. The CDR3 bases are TGTGCCAGCAGCGTAGCCGGAGATGAGCAGTTCTTC.